The clone carrying this TCR beta chain rates as medium-sized (0.01 to 0.1%). Its antigen is unknown. The data were taken from a study of circulating CD8 cells and anti-PD-1 response in melanoma. Study-wide background: Anti-PD-1 was first-line therapy for about 55% of the 13 patients. Non-responders showed stable or progressive disease; responders showed complete or partial response. Study results and limitations: Patients included both untreated and previously treated individuals.

Sorting of live CD3+CD8+TCRalphabeta+ cells by PD-1 and/or TIGIT gave four subsets. Each library started from roughly 15 ng of total RNA using the QIAseq Immune Repertoire TCR panel. One entry per CDR3 protein results from TCRdb running MiXCR on the reads. The sample contains some 2,000 distinct CDR3 sequences, 6% to 6.5% of which appear only once. The CDR3 contains 14 residues. V was pared by 5 bases and J by 5 bases, with 15 bases between. Germline CDR1 is LNHDA and CDR2 is SQIVND (reference sequence). The chain carries TRBV19 and TRBJ1-1; no reliable D call. The receptor was isolated from a human donor with melanoma. The specimen was CD8+ T cells from PBMCs, collected at baseline or after one month of anti-PD-1 therapy (not recorded which). CDR3 region: CASSYGPEGTEAFF. DNA of the CDR3: TGTGCCAGTAGTTATGGCCCGGAGGGAACTGAAGCTTTCTTT.